This T cell receptor (beta chain) was observed in a study of shared clonotypes between healthy human individuals. The CDR3 contains 15 residues. Per the germline V gene, CDR1 is SEHNR and CDR2 is FQNEAQ (reference sequence). With 2 bases removed from V and 3 bases from J, the gap between germline ends came to 13 bases. Only in-frame clones appear in the TCRdb table, and some are missing; sequencing was by immunoSEQ multiplex PCR. The repertoire holds 2 million to 2.5 million clones, with approximately 95% as singletons. Healthy HIV-negative adults with no recent acute infections or vaccinations were recruited as donors.

The TCR originated in a man younger than 30 in good health. What was sequenced was naive CD4+ T cells sorted from blood. The subset: CD45RA+ positively selected. The chain employs TRBV7-9 and TRBJ1-1; D not resolved. CDR3 sequence: CASSLYAKSDTEAFF. The CDR3 region has the DNA TGTGCCAGCAGCTTATACGCGAAATCGGACACTGAAGCTTTCTTT.